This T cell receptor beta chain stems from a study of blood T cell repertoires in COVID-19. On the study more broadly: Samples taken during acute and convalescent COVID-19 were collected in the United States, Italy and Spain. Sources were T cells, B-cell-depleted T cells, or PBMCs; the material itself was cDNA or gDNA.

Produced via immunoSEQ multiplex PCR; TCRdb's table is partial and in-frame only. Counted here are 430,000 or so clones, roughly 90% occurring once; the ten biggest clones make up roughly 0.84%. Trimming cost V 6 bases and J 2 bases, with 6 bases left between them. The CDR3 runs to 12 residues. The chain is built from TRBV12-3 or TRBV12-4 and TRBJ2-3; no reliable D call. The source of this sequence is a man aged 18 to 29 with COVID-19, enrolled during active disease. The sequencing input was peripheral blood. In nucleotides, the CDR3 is TGTGCCAGCAGCCTAGACACAGATACGCAGTATTTT. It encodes CASSLDTDTQYF.